The T cell receptor (beta chain) under discussion was sequenced for a study of cytomegalovirus exposure and HLA in healthy donors. Overall study findings and caveats: In a later analysis, several top co-occurrence clusters appeared linked to parvovirus B19, influenza, CMV and Epstein-Barr virus. There were 164 TCR beta chains listed as cytomegalovirus-associated.

It was with 60 Vbeta and 13 Jbeta primers that the PCR ran. Assay: immunoSEQ multiplex PCR; the TCRdb copy retains only in-frame clones and omits some. The profile shows 140,000 to 150,000 clones, about two thirds of them singletons. To note about this clone: As yet, its antigen is unknown.

The sample comprised PBMCs. This sequence was found in a man between 60 and 75 years old in good health and CMV-seronegative.

For the CDR3, the DNA is TGTGCCAGCAGTTTATCGCTAGCGGGAGGGTCACATACGCAGTATTTT. This codes for CASSLSLAGGSHTQYF. The chain couples TRBV27 to TRBJ2-3, with 12 bases that match TRBD2. This CDR3 contains 16 residues. Germline V gene sequence: CDR1 MNHEY, CDR2 SMNVEV (reference sequence). V lost 0 bases, J lost 7 bases, and 5 bases stayed unmatched.